This T cell receptor beta chain comes out of a study of neoadjuvant anti-PD-1 for oral cavity cancer. The overall study: Patients without progression got a fourth dose around day 43.

Documented time point: after neoadjuvant nivolumab, at surgical resection. Patients were newly diagnosed with stage II-IVA oral cavity squamous cell carcinoma without prior systemic or radiation treatment. The patients had HPV-negative, locally advanced oral cavity squamous cell carcinoma. The data were produced by immunoSEQ multiplex PCR, yet TCRdb's version contains in-frame clones alone and is incomplete. The data show around 21,000 clones, under 45% seen once. The CDR3 is made up of 16 amino acids. Deletions cut 4 bases from V and 0 bases from J, with 18 bases between. The germline V gene encodes CDR1 SQVTM and CDR2 ANQGSEA.

This receptor was obtained from a person between 40 and 85 years old with oral cavity squamous cell carcinoma. The input for sequencing was tumor tissue, taken after nivolumab (anti-PD-1) treatment. The rearrangement links TRBV29-1 to TRBJ1-2; no reliable D call. Written as DNA, the CDR3 is TGCAGCGTTGGTCACCCCCACGAGGGTTCTAACTATGGCTACACCTTC. Encoded protein: CSVGHPHEGSNYGYTF.